This record looks at one TCR beta chain sequence and its context. Its antigen is currently unknown. The Oncomine TCR Beta short-read assay generated sequence data from the DNA of cultured CD4+ T cells. TCRdb redid the calling of the PCR reads with MiXCR, one entry per CDR3 protein. This sample has about 14,000 distinct CDR3 sequences, with 35% found just once. Treatment reported: approximately nine-day PBMC culture with coronavirus spike peptide pools or control peptides (ViraFEST assay). Wells that each held 1.5 million to 2 million PBMCs were cultured with 8.5 to 10 IU/ml IL-2 and 10 ug/ml peptide pools. The data were obtained in a study of vaccination and CD4 T cells after COVID-19. Study-wide points: In median terms, SARS-CoV-2-reactive clonotypes went from about 20 to 38, a nonsignificant rise. Within the convalescent patients, a median approximately 89% of the SARS-CoV-2-reactive clones were ones that appeared only post-vaccination.

The CDR3 is made up of 16 amino acids. Per germline, CDR1 DFQATT and CDR2 SNEGSKA (reference sequence). Trimming cost V 0 bases and J 4 bases; bases outside gene matches: 9. This clonotype was sampled from a human donor who had recovered from COVID-19. Material: CD4+ T cells from blood, cultured in vitro. This rearrangement joins TRBV20-1 to TRBJ2-7, with 10 bases lining up with TRBD2. In nucleotides, the CDR3 is TGCAGTGCTAGAGATCATGAGCTAGCGGGAGTGTACGAGCAGTACTTC. Its translation is CSARDHELAGVYEQYF.